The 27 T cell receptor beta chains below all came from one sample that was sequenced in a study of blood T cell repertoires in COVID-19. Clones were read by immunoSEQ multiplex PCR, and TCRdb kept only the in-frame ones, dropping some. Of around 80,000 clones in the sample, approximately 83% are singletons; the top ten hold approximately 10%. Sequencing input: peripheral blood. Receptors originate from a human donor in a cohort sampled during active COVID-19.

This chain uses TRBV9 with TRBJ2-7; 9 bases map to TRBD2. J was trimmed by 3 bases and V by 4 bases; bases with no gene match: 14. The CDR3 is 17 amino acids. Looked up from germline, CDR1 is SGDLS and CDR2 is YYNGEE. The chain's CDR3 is CASSPQGRAGGFYEQYF. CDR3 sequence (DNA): TGTGCCAGCAGCCCCCAAGGTAGGGCGGGAGGGTTCTACGAGCAGTACTTC.

Written as DNA, the CDR3 is TGTGCCAGCAGACAGACAGGGGCTGGAAACACCATATATTTT. Translation gives CASRQTGAGNTIYF. The chain has TRBV25-1 and TRBJ1-3; 8 bases align to TRBD1. CDR1 is MGHDK, CDR2 SYGVNS, per germline. V was pared by 6 bases and J by 2 bases, with 3 bases of the junction left unmatched. CDR3 length: 14 residues. The whole variable domain, filled in from reference TRBV25-1 and TRBJ1-3, reads EADIYQTPRYLVIGTGKKITLECSQTMGHDKMYWYQQDPGMELHLIHYSYGVNSTEKGDLSSESTVSRIRTEHFPLTLESARPSHTSQYLCASRQTGAGNTIYFGEGSWLTVV.

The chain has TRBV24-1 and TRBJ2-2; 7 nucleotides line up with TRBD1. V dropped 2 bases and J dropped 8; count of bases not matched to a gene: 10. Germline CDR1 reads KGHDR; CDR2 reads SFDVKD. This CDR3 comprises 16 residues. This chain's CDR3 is CATSDSLDRAVGELFF. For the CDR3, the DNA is TGTGCCACCAGTGATTCACTCGACAGGGCCGTAGGGGAGCTGTTTTTT.

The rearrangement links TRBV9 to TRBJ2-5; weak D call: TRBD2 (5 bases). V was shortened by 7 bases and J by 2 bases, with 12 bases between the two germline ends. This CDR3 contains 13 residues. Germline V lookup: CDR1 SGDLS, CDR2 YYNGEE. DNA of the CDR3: TGTGCCAGCGCTGGAGGCAGGCAAGAGACCCAGTACTTC. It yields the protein CASAGGRQETQYF.

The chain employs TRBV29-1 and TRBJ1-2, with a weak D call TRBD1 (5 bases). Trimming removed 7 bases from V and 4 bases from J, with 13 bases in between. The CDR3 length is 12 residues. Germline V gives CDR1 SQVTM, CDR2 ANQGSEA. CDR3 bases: TGCAGCGCCGAGATGGGGGGCTATGGCTACACCTTC. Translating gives CSAEMGGYGYTF.

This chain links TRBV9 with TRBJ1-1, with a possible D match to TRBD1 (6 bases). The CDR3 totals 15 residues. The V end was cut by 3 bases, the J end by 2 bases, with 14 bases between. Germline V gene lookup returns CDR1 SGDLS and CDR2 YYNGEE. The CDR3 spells CASSATGIPNTEAFF. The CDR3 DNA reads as TGTGCCAGCAGCGCCACAGGGATCCCTAACACTGAAGCTTTCTTT.

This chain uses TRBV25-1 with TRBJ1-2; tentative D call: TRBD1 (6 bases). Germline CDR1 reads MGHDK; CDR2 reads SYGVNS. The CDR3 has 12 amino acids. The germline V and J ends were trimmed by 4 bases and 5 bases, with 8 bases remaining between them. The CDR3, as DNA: TGTGCCAGCAGTGGCAGGGGATATGGCTACACCTTC. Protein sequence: CASSGRGYGYTF.

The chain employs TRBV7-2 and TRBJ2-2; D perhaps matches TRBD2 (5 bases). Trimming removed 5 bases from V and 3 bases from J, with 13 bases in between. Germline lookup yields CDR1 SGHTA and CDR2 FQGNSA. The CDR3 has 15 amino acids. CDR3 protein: CASSPGGSHTGELFF. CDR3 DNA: TGTGCCAGCAGCCCGGGCGGGTCGCACACCGGGGAGCTGTTTTTT.

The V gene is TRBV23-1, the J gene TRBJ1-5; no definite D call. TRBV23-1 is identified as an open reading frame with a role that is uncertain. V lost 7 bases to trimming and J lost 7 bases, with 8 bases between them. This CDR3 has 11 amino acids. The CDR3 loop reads CASTGMQPQHF. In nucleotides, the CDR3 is TGCGCCAGCACGGGGATGCAGCCCCAGCATTTT.

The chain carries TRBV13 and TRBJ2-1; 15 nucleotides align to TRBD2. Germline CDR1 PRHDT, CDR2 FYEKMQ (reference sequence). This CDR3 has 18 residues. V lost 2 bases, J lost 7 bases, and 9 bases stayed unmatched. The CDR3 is CASSLQPGLAGGGNEQFF. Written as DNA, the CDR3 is TGTGCCAGCAGCTTACAACCGGGACTAGCGGGGGGCGGGAATGAGCAGTTCTTC.

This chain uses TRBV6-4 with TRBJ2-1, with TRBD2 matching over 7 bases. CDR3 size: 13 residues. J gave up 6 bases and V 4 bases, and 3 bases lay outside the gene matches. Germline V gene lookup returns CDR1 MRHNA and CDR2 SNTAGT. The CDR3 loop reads CASSVPGGNEQFF. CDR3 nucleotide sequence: TGTGCCAGCAGTGTACCGGGGGGCAATGAGCAGTTCTTC.

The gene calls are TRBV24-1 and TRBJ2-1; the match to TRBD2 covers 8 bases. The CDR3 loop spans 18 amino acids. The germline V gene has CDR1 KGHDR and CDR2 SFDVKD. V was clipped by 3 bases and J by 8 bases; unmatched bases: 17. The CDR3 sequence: CATSDPGLARGGGYEQFF. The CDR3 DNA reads TGTGCCACCAGTGATCCCGGACTAGCTCGGGGGGGCGGCTATGAGCAGTTCTTC.

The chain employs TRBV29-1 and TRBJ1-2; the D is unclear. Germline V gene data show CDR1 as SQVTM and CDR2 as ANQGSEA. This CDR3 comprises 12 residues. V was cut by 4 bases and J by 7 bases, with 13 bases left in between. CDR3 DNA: TGCAGCGTTGGGTCGGGGAGTCGTGGCTACACCTTC. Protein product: CSVGSGSRGYTF.

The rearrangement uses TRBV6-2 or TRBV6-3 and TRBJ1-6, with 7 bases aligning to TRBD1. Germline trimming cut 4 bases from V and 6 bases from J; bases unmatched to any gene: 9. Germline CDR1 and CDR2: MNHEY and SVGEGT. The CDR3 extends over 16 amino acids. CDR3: CASSSPTGLGNSPLHF. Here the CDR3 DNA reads TGTGCCAGCAGTTCCCCGACAGGGCTTGGTAATTCACCCCTCCACTTT.

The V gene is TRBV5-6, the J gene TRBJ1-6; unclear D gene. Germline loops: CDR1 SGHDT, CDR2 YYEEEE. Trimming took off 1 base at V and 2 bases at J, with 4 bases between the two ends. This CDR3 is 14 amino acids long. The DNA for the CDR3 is TGTGCCAGCAGCTTGACAACCTATAATTCACCCCTCCACTTT. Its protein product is CASSLTTYNSPLHF.

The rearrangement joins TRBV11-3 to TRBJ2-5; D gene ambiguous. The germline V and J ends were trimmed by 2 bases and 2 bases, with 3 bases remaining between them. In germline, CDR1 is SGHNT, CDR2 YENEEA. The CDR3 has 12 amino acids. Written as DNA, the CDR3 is TGTGCCAGCAGCTTACGGCAAGAGACCCAGTACTTC. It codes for CASSLRQETQYF.

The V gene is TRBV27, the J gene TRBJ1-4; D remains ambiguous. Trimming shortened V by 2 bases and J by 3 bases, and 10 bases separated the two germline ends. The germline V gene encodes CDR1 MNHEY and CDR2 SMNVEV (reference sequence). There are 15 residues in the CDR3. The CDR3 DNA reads TGTGCCAGCAGTTTAGGCCGCCAGTCTAATGAAAAACTGTTTTTT. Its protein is CASSLGRQSNEKLFF.

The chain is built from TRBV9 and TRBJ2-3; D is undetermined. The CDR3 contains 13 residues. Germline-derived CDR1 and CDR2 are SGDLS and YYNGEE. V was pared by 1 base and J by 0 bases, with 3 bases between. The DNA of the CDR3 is TGTGCCAGCAGCGTACGGAGCACAGATACGCAGTATTTT. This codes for CASSVRSTDTQYF.

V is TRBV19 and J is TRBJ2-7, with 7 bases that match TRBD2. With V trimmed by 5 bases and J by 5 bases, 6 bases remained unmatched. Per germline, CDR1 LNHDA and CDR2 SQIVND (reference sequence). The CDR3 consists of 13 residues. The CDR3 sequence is CASSGLAAHEQYF. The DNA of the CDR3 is TGTGCCAGTAGTGGTCTAGCGGCCCACGAGCAGTACTTC.

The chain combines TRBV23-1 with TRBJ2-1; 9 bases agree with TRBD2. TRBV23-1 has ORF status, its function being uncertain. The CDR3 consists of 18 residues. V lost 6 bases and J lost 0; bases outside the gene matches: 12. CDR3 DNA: TGCGCCAGCAGCCCCAGGGGAGCGGGGGGCCTCTCCTACAATGAGCAGTTCTTC. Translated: CASSPRGAGGLSYNEQFF.

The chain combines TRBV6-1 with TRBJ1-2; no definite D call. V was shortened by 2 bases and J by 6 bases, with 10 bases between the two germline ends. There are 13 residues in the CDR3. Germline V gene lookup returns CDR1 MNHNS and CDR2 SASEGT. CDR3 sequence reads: CASSERWGDGYTF. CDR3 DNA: TGTGCCAGCAGTGAAAGATGGGGAGATGGCTACACCTTC.

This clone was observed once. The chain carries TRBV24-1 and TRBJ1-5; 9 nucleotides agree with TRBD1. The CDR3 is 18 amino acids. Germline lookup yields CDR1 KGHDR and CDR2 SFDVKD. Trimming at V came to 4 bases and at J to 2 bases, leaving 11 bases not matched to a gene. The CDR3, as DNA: TGTGCCACCAGTGACCCCCGGGACAGGGTATCGGGCAATCAGCCCCAGCATTTT. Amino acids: CATSDPRDRVSGNQPQHF.

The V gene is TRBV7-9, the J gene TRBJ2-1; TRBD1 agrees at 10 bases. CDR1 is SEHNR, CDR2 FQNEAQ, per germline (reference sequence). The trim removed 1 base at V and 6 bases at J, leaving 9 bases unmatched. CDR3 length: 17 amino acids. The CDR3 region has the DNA TGTGCCAGCAGCTTAGGGGACGGGGACAGGGGTTCCAATGAGCAGTTCTTC. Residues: CASSLGDGDRGSNEQFF.

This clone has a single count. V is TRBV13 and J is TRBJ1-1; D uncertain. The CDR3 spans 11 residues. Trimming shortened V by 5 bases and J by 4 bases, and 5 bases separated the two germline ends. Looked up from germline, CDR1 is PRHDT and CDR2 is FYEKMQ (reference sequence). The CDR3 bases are TGTGCCAGCAGCGTCGGCACTGAAGCTTTCTTT. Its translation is CASSVGTEAFF.

The CDR3 sequence: CASSLWGRFSEQYF. The DNA for the CDR3 is TGTGCCAGCAGTTTATGGGGGCGCTTCTCCGAGCAGTACTTC. The chain carries TRBV28 and TRBJ2-7, with a weak D call TRBD1 (5 bases). The CDR3 runs to 14 residues. Trimming took off 0 bases at V and 6 bases at J, with 12 bases between the two ends. Per germline, CDR1 MDHEN and CDR2 SYDVKM.

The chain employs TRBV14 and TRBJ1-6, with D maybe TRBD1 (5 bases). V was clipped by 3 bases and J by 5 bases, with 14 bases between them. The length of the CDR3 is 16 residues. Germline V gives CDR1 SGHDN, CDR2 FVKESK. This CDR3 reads CASSHPGRGDNSPLHF. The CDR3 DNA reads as TGTGCCAGCAGCCATCCCGGGCGGGGCGATAATTCACCCCTCCACTTT.

CDR3 nucleotide sequence: TGCAGCGTGAGGGGCCTAGCGGGGATCACAGATACGCAGTATTTT. Translated, it gives CSVRGLAGITDTQYF. This chain connects TRBV29-1 to TRBJ2-3; 9 bases map to TRBD2. The CDR3 covers 15 residues. Looked up from germline, CDR1 is SQVTM and CDR2 is ANQGSEA. V dropped 6 bases and J dropped 2; count of bases not matched to a gene: 9.